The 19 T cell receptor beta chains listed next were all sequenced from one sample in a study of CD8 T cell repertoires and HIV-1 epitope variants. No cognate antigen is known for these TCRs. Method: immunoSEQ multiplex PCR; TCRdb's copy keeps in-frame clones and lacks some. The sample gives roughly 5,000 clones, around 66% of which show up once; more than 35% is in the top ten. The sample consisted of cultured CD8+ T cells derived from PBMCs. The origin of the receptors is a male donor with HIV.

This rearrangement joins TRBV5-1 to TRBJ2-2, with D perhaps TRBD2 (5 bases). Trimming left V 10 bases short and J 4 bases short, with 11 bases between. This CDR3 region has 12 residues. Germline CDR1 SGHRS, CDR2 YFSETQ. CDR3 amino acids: CAGGLGTGELFF. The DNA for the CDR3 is TGCGCCGGCGGACTCGGCACCGGGGAGCTGTTTTTT.

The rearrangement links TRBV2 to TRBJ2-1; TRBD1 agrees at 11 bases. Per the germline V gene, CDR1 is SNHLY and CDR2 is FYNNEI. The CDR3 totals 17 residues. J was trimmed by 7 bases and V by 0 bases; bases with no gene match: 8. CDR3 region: CASSEASGQGARNEQFF. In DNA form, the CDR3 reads TGTGCCAGCAGTGAAGCTTCTGGACAGGGGGCGAGGAATGAGCAGTTCTTC.

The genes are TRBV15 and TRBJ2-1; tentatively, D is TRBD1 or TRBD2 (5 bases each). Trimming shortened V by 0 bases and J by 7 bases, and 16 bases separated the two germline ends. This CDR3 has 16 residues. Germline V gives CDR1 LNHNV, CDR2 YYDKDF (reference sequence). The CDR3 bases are TGTGCCACCAGCAGAGATGGGGGATACCTAGGGAATGAGCAGTTCTTC. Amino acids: CATSRDGGYLGNEQFF.

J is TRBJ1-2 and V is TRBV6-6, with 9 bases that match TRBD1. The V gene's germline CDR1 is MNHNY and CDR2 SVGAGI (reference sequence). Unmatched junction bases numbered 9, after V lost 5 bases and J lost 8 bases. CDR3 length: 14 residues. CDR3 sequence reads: CASSVGQGPLGYTF. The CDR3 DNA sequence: TGTGCCAGCAGTGTTGGACAGGGGCCCTTAGGCTACACCTTC.

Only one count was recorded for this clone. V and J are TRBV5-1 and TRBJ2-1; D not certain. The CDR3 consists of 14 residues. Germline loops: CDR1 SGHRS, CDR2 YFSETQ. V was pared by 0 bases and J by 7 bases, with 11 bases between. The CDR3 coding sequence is TGCGCCAGCAGCTTGGAACTGATTGGGAATGAGCAGTTCTTC. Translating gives CASSLELIGNEQFF.

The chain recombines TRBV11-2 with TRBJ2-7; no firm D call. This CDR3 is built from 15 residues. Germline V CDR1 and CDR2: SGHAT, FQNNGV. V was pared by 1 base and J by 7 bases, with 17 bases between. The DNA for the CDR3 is TGTGCCAGCAGCTTAGTGCCCGGGCAGTTTGAGGAGCAGTACTTC. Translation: CASSLVPGQFEEQYF.

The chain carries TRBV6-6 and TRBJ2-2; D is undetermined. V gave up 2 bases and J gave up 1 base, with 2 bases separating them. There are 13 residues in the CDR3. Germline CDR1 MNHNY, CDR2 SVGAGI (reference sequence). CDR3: CASSYLNTGELFF. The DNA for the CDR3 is TGTGCCAGCAGTTACCTGAACACCGGGGAGCTGTTTTTT.

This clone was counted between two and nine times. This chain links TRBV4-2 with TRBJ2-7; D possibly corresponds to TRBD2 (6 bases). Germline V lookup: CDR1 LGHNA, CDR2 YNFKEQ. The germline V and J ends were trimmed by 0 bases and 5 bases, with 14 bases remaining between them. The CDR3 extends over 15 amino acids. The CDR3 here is CASSQEIPGLNEQYF. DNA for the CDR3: TGTGCCAGCAGCCAAGAAATACCAGGACTAAACGAGCAGTACTTC.

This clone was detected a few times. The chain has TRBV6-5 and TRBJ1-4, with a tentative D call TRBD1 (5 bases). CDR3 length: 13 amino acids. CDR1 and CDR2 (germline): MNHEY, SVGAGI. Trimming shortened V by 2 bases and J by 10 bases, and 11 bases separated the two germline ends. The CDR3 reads CASSYKWGLKLFF. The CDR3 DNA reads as TGTGCCAGCAGTTACAAATGGGGACTAAAACTGTTTTTT.

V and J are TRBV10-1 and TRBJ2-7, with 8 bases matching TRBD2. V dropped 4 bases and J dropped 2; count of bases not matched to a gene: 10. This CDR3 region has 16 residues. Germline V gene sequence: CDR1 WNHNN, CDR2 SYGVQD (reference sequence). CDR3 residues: CASSGQSGSPTYEQYF. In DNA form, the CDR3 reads TGCGCCAGCAGTGGGCAAAGCGGGAGTCCCACCTACGAGCAGTACTTC.

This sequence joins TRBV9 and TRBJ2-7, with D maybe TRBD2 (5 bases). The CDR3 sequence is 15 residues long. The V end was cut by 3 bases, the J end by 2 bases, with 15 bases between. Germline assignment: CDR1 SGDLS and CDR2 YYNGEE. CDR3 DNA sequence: TGTGCCAGCAGCGCGACCGCGGGTCAGGCCTACGAGCAGTACTTC. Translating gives CASSATAGQAYEQYF.

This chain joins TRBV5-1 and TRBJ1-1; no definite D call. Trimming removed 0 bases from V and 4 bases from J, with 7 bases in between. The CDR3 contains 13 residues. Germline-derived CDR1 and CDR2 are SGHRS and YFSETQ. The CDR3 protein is CASSLEGATEAFF. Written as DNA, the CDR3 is TGCGCCAGCAGCTTGGAGGGAGCCACTGAAGCTTTCTTT.

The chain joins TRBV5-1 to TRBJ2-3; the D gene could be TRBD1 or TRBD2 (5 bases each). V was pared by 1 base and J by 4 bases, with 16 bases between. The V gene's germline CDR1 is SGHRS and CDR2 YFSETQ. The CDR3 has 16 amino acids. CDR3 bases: TGCGCCAGCAGCTTGATCGGTTTCAGGGACCCAGATACGCAGTATTTT. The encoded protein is CASSLIGFRDPDTQYF. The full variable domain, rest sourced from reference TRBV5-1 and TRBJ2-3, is KAGVTQTPRYLIKTRGQQVTLSCSPISGHRSVSWYQQTPGQGLQFLFEYFSETQRNKGNFPGRFSGRQFSNSRSEMNVSTLELGDSALYLCASSLIGFRDPDTQYFGPGTRLTVL.

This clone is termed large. The CDR3, as DNA: TGTGCCAGCAGCGAATCAATAGGACAAGCCTACGAGCAGTACTTC. Its protein is CASSESIGQAYEQYF. The chain has TRBV28 and TRBJ2-7, with a weak D call TRBD1 (5 bases). This CDR3 has 15 residues. V lost 6 bases and J lost 2, with 17 bases in between. Germline CDR1 is MDHEN and CDR2 is SYDVKM.

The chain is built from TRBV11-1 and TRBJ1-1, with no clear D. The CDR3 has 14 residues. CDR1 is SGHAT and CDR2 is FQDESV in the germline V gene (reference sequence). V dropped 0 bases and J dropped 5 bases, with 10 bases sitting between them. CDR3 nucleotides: TGTGCCAGCAGCTTAGCCCCGCGGCGGACTGAAGCTTTCTTT. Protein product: CASSLAPRRTEAFF.

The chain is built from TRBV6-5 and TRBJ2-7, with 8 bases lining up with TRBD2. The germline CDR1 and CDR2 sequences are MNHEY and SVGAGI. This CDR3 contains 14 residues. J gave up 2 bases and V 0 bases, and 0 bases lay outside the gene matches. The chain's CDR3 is CASSYSTSAYEQYF. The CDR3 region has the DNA TGTGCCAGCAGTTACTCGACTAGCGCCTACGAGCAGTACTTC.

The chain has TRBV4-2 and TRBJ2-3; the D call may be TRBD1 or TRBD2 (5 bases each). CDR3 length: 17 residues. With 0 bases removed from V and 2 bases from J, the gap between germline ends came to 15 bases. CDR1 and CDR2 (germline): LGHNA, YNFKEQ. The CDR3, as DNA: TGTGCCAGCAGCCAAGATCCCGGGACGGTACTCACAGATACGCAGTATTTT. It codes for CASSQDPGTVLTDTQYF.

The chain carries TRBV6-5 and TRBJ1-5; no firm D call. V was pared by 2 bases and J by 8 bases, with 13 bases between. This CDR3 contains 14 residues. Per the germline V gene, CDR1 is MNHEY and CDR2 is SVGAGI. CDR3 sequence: CASSYSSPLEPQHF. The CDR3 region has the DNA TGTGCCAGCAGTTACAGCTCGCCCCTCGAGCCCCAGCATTTT.

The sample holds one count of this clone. CDR3 nucleotide sequence: TGTGCCAGCAGTTCGAGCGCAACCGGGGAGCTGTTTTTT. Protein product: CASSSSATGELFF. The chain joins TRBV27 to TRBJ2-2; D gene uncertain. The germline V gene encodes CDR1 MNHEY and CDR2 SMNVEV (reference sequence). The CDR3 sequence is 13 residues long. Deletions cut 4 bases from V and 5 bases from J, with 8 bases between.